This TCR beta chain was observed in a study of CD8 T cells in ankylosing spondylitis. V dropped 3 bases and J dropped 0 bases, with 6 bases sitting between them. The CDR3 runs to 15 residues. Germline CDR1 and CDR2: MNHEY and SVGAGI. This clonotype has at least ten counts. From the 5' RACE reads, TCRdb called clonotypes with MiXCR, one entry per CDR3 protein. This sample has 200,000 to 250,000 distinct CDR3 sequences, with under 12% found just once. The sequence derives from a male donor with ankylosing spondylitis or in good health (not recorded which). The J gene is TRBJ1-6, the V gene TRBV6-5; D remains unclear. The sample taken for sequencing was blood, either unsorted or a sorted T cell fraction (not recorded which). In DNA form, the CDR3 reads TGTGCCAGCAGTTATGACCACTCCTATAATTCACCCCTCCACTTT. Protein product: CASSYDHSYNSPLHF.